Below are 13 T cell receptor beta chains sequenced from a single sample in a study of read filtering for tumor transcriptome and immune sequencing. Molecular barcoded adaptors covering alpha/delta and beta/gamma chains were used on 400 ng RNA. In TCRdb, the reads were re-called with MiXCR into one record per CDR3 protein. The sample records about 37,000 distinct CDR3 sequences, about an eighth being singletons. Sequencing used a population of CD138-negative cells sorted from bone marrow. These receptors all come from a donor aged 40 or older with multiple myeloma.

This clonotype was picked up many times. The chain recombines TRBV7-9 with TRBJ2-3; 8 nucleotides agree with TRBD2. Germline values: CDR1 SEHNR, CDR2 FQNEAQ (reference sequence). The CDR3 runs 16 residues. J gave up 5 bases and V 3 bases, and 10 bases lay outside the gene matches. The CDR3 is CASSLKRGGEGDTQYF. The CDR3 bases are TGTGCCAGCAGCTTGAAACGGGGGGGCGAGGGAGATACGCAGTATTTT.

This clonotype was seen ten or more times. The V and J genes are TRBV29-1 and TRBJ1-4, with 9 positions matching TRBD1. Trimming removed 7 bases from V and 10 bases from J; junction bases left unmatched: 10. Germline CDR1 and CDR2: SQVTM and ANQGSEA. CDR3 length: 13 amino acids. CDR3 amino acids: CSATSDRGGKLFF. CDR3 nucleotides: TGCAGCGCAACATCGGACAGGGGAGGAAAACTGTTTTTT.

This clonotype is medium-sized (0.01 to 0.1%) in the sample. The genes are TRBV7-3 and TRBJ1-5; D is ambiguous. V dropped 5 bases and J dropped 5 bases, with 10 bases sitting between them. Per the germline V gene, CDR1 is SGHTA and CDR2 is FQGTGA. CDR3 length: 13 residues. CDR3 amino acids: CASSPPGHQPQHF. The CDR3 region has the DNA TGTGCCAGCAGCCCACCTGGCCATCAGCCCCAGCATTTT. Variable domain in full (rest from reference TRBV7-3 and TRBJ1-5): GAGVSQTPSNKVTEKGKYVELRCDPISGHTALYWYRQSLGQGPEFLIYFQGTGAADDSGLPNDRFFAVRPEGSVSTLKIQRTERGDSAVYLCASSPPGHQPQHFGDGTRLSIL.

The sample holds many counts of this clonotype. V and J are TRBV18 and TRBJ2-1; D is perhaps TRBD1 or TRBD2 (5 bases each). The V and J ends lost 1 base and 1 base respectively, with 11 bases between them. The CDR3 covers 16 residues. Germline lookup yields CDR1 KGHSH and CDR2 LQKENI. CDR3 nucleotide sequence: TGTGCCAGCTCACCACAGGGGTGGGAGTCCTACAATGAGCAGTTCTTC. Encoded protein: CASSPQGWESYNEQFF.

In the case of this clonotype: A much larger clone lies a single base off, so this may be a read error. The rearrangement uses TRBV5-6 and TRBJ2-3, with TRBD1 matching over 9 bases. The CDR3 is made up of 15 amino acids. Germline V CDR1 and CDR2: SGHDT, YYEEEE. The ends lost 3 bases at V and 4 bases at J; junction bases unmatched: 6. CDR3 protein: CASSSPGQGSDTQYF. CDR3 DNA: TGTGCCAGCAGCTCCCCGGGACAGGGCTCAGATACGCAGTATTTT.

Ten or more counts support this clonotype. The rearrangement joins TRBV6-5 to TRBJ1-1, with TRBD1 matching over 8 bases. The germline gives CDR1 MNHEY, CDR2 SVGAGI. There are 14 residues in the CDR3. Unmatched junction bases numbered 11, after V lost 7 bases and J lost 7 bases. CDR3 in DNA: TGTGCCAGCAACCTGGACAGGGTTAACGGTGAAGCTTTCTTT. Translating gives CASNLDRVNGEAFF.

This clonotype was seen many times. CDR3 residues: CASRSRGAAEQYF. CDR3 nucleotides: TGTGCCAGCAGGAGTAGGGGGGCAGCCGAGCAGTACTTC. The V and J genes are TRBV6-5 and TRBJ2-7; D may be TRBD1 or TRBD2 (6 bases each). V was shortened by 6 bases and J by 6 bases, with 15 bases between the two germline ends. Germline V gene lookup returns CDR1 MNHEY and CDR2 SVGAGI. The CDR3 consists of 13 residues.

There are many counts of this clonotype. The chain joins TRBV29-1 to TRBJ1-6; D unresolved. V lost 4 bases and J 7 bases, leaving 8 bases between the germline ends. This CDR3 spans 12 amino acids. Germline values: CDR1 SQVTM, CDR2 ANQGSEA. CDR3 sequence: CSVGGENSPLHF. The CDR3 nucleotides read TGCAGCGTTGGCGGAGAAAATTCACCCCTCCACTTT.

This clonotype appeared once. The rearrangement uses TRBV30 and TRBJ2-7; D could derive from TRBD1 or TRBD2 (6 bases each). This CDR3 contains 12 residues. Trimming left V 8 bases short and J 3 bases short, with 14 bases between. The V gene's germline CDR1 is GTSNPN and CDR2 SVGIG (reference sequence). CDR3 coding DNA: TGTGCCCCGAGGGGGGTCGGCTACGAGCAGTACTTC. Translated, it gives CAPRGVGYEQYF.

Comment on this clonotype: With only one base between it and a far larger clone, this is likely a read error. V gene TRBV6-2 or TRBV6-3 combines with J gene TRBJ2-1; tentative D call: TRBD2 (6 bases). Germline values: CDR1 MNHEY, CDR2 SVGEGT. Trimming removed 5 bases from V and 7 bases from J, with 15 bases in between. The length of the CDR3 is 14 residues. The CDR3 sequence: CASSEEGTWNEQFF. CDR3 bases: TGTGCCAGCAGTGAGGAGGGCACTTGGAATGAGCAGTTCTTC.

Ten or more counts support this clonotype. This chain uses TRBV15 with TRBJ2-1; D may be TRBD2 (6 bases). Per the germline V gene, CDR1 is LNHNV and CDR2 is YYDKDF (reference sequence). V was trimmed by 0 bases and J by 1 base, leaving 10 bases between them. This CDR3 contains 16 residues. CDR3 nucleotide sequence: TGTGCCACCAGCAGAGAAGGCGCGGGGTCCTACAATGAGCAGTTCTTC. Translating it yields CATSREGAGSYNEQFF.

This clonotype was seen ten or more times. V gene TRBV15 combines with J gene TRBJ2-2; D unclear. CDR1 and CDR2 from the germline V gene are LNHNV and YYDKDF (reference sequence). V shed 0 bases and J shed 4 bases, with 9 bases lying between them. This CDR3 contains 15 residues. CDR3: CATSREQLGTGELFF. CDR3 nucleotide sequence: TGTGCCACCAGCAGAGAACAGCTCGGCACCGGGGAGCTGTTTTTT.

This clonotype has ten or more counts. The J gene is TRBJ2-7, the V gene TRBV10-3; unclear D gene. CDR1 is ENHRY, CDR2 SYGVKD, per germline. The CDR3 contains 15 residues. V was pared by 0 bases and J by 5 bases, with 14 bases between. The CDR3, as DNA: TGTGCCATCAGTGAGTCGGGTCCTGGTGAAGACGAGCAGTACTTC. This gives the protein CAISESGPGEDEQYF.